Listed here are 28 T cell receptor beta chains from one sample, sequenced in a study of blood T cells in healthy people across ages. A sample-barcoded 5' primer and a J-beta primer mix were used in a second PCR of roughly 6 to 11 cycles. TCRdb re-derived calls from the 5' RACE reads in MiXCR, one entry per CDR3 protein. The sample lists roughly 2 million distinct CDR3 sequences; about 50% were seen once. The sequenced material came from blood. Every receptor here comes from a middle-aged woman in good health.

This clonotype was observed at least ten times. The chain uses TRBV29-1 and TRBJ2-5; TRBD2 agrees at 8 bases. The CDR3 sequence is 12 residues long. J was trimmed by 6 bases and V by 1 base; bases with no gene match: 1. Germline-derived CDR1 and CDR2 are SQVTM and ANQGSEA. The DNA of the CDR3 is TGCAGCGTTGAAGGCGGGGGGCAGACCCAGTACTTC. Its protein product is CSVEGGGQTQYF.

The chain uses TRBV29-1 and TRBJ2-1, with 8 bases aligning to TRBD1. The CDR3 runs 13 residues. In germline, CDR1 is SQVTM, CDR2 ANQGSEA. Trimming at V came to 5 bases and at J to 10 bases, leaving 10 bases not matched to a gene. This CDR3 reads CSVRETGAGEQFF. The CDR3 bases are TGCAGCGTTCGTGAGACAGGGGCAGGGGAGCAGTTCTTC.

The V gene is TRBV6-2 or TRBV6-3, the J gene TRBJ1-1, with no clear D. The CDR3 is made up of 10 amino acids. Germline V lookup: CDR1 MNHEY, CDR2 SVGEGT. Trimming removed 8 bases at V and 6 bases at J, with 7 bases between. Here the CDR3 DNA reads TGTGCCAGCGCAGCTGCTGAAGCTTTCTTT. Protein sequence: CASAAAEAFF.

V usage is TRBV11-2 and J usage is TRBJ2-1, with D perhaps being TRBD1 or TRBD2 (5 bases each). V was cut by 1 base and J by 7 bases, with 26 bases left in between. Germline V gives CDR1 SGHAT, CDR2 FQNNGV. The CDR3 is made up of 19 amino acids. CDR3 DNA sequence: TGTGCCAGCAGCTTAGGTGTGGCACGGGGCGCTAGAGGGTCGAATGAGCAGTTCTTC. This sequence encodes CASSLGVARGARGSNEQFF. The whole variable domain, filled in from reference TRBV11-2 and TRBJ2-1, reads EAGVAQSPRYKIIEKRQSVAFWCNPISGHATLYWYQQILGQGPKLLIQFQNNGVVDDSQLPKDRFSAERLKGVDSTLKIQPAKLEDSAVYLCASSLGVARGARGSNEQFFGPGTRLTVL.

This clonotype was seen more than once but under ten times. The chain employs TRBV27 and TRBJ2-1; D is uncertain. With 11 bases removed from V and 0 bases from J, the gap between germline ends came to 17 bases. This CDR3 is built from 15 residues. CDR1 and CDR2 from the germline V gene are MNHEY and SMNVEV (reference sequence). CDR3 in DNA: TGTGCCCCTTGGCCCGCGAAAATCTCCTACAATGAGCAGTTCTTC. As protein: CAPWPAKISYNEQFF.

The rearrangement joins TRBV6-2 or TRBV6-3 to TRBJ2-7, with a tentative D call TRBD1 (6 bases). V was pared by 4 bases and J by 7 bases, with 14 bases between. Germline-derived CDR1 and CDR2 are MNHEY and SVGEGT. CDR3 length: 13 amino acids. The CDR3 region is CASSLGHRSEQYF. The DNA for the CDR3 is TGTGCCAGCAGTTTGGGACATCGGTCGGAGCAGTACTTC.

This clonotype was found a few times. The CDR3, as DNA: TGTGCCAGCAGCTTTACAGGGGCAGATACGCAGTATTTT. This codes for CASSFTGADTQYF. The chain employs TRBV7-7 and TRBJ2-3; 7 nucleotides match TRBD1. In germline, CDR1 is SSHAT, CDR2 FNYEAQ (reference sequence). Trimming removed 3 bases from V and 4 bases from J; junction bases left unmatched: 1. The CDR3 totals 13 residues.

The V call is TRBV5-1, the J call TRBJ2-3; 7 positions agree with TRBD1. Trimming removed 1 base from V and 2 bases from J; junction bases left unmatched: 13. This CDR3 is built from 18 residues. Germline lookup yields CDR1 SGHRS and CDR2 YFSETQ. The CDR3 bases are TGCGCCAGCAGCTTGCTCACAGGGGTCCCTACCAACACAGATACGCAGTATTTT. Amino acid sequence: CASSLLTGVPTNTDTQYF.

The V call is TRBV6-2 or TRBV6-3, the J call TRBJ2-5; the D is unclear. This CDR3 is built from 12 residues. The germline V gene encodes CDR1 MNHEY and CDR2 SVGEGT. The V gene lost 9 bases and the J gene lost 5 bases, with 13 bases spanning the gap. CDR3 sequence reads: CASHDPEETQYF. In DNA form, the CDR3 reads TGTGCCAGTCATGATCCAGAGGAGACCCAGTACTTC.

This clonotype turned up a few times. This chain uses TRBV28 with TRBJ2-1; 8 nucleotides line up with TRBD1. CDR3 size: 15 residues. Germline V gives CDR1 MDHEN, CDR2 SYDVKM. V shed 8 bases, J shed 4 bases, and the junction held 10 bases outside the gene matches. The CDR3 loop reads CASFSPGGAYNEQFF. The CDR3 nucleotides are TGTGCCAGCTTTTCCCCAGGGGGCGCGTACAATGAGCAGTTCTTC.

The V call is TRBV7-9, the J call TRBJ2-7; D is perhaps TRBD2 (7 bases). This CDR3 spans 14 amino acids. The V and J ends lost 4 bases and 7 bases respectively, with 17 bases between them. Germline CDR1 reads SEHNR; CDR2 reads FQNEAQ (reference sequence). This CDR3 reads CASSSEGGRMEQYF. The CDR3 DNA follows: TGTGCCAGCAGCTCCGAGGGGGGGCGCATGGAGCAGTACTTC.

Only a few counts were recorded for this clonotype. The CDR3 DNA reads TGCGCCAGCAGCTCGAGGGGGAGGGGCCCCACAGATACGCAGTATTTT. Translation: CASSSRGRGPTDTQYF. This chain connects TRBV5-1 to TRBJ2-3; perhaps TRBD2 as D (7 bases). CDR1 is SGHRS and CDR2 is YFSETQ in the germline V gene. The germline V and J ends were trimmed by 3 bases and 2 bases, with 16 bases remaining between them. The CDR3 totals 16 residues. Looking up the rest from reference TRBV5-1 and TRBJ2-3 gives the full variable domain: KAGVTQTPRYLIKTRGQQVTLSCSPISGHRSVSWYQQTPGQGLQFLFEYFSETQRNKGNFPGRFSGRQFSNSRSEMNVSTLELGDSALYLCASSSRGRGPTDTQYFGPGTRLTVL.

The genes are TRBV7-2 and TRBJ1-1, with D maybe TRBD1 (5 bases). The germline CDR1 and CDR2 sequences are SGHTA and FQGNSA. V dropped 5 bases and J dropped 8 bases, with 24 bases sitting between them. The length of the CDR3 is 16 residues. The chain's CDR3 is CASSHQGPLRREEAFF. The CDR3 DNA is TGTGCCAGCAGCCACCAGGGACCCTTACGTCGGGAGGAAGCTTTCTTT.

The chain employs TRBV11-1 and TRBJ2-3; a weak D match, TRBD1 (5 bases). The V end was cut by 4 bases, the J end by 0 bases, with 14 bases between. CDR1 is SGHAT, CDR2 FQDESV, per germline (reference sequence). CDR3 length: 16 amino acids. Here the CDR3 reads CASSSLTDTSTDTQYF. The CDR3 region has the DNA TGTGCCAGCAGCTCTTTGACAGATACTAGCACAGATACGCAGTATTTT.

The chain joins TRBV7-2 to TRBJ1-2; no firm D call. V was shortened by 7 bases and J by 4 bases, with 19 bases between the two germline ends. The germline gives CDR1 SGHTA, CDR2 FQGNSA. This CDR3 is 15 amino acids long. CDR3: CASNPWRAEGYGYTF. In DNA form, the CDR3 reads TGTGCCAGCAACCCCTGGAGGGCAGAGGGCTATGGCTACACCTTC.

In this sample, this clonotype turned up a few times. The chain couples TRBV4-3 to TRBJ2-5, with D possibly called TRBD1 or TRBD2 (6 bases each). CDR1 LGHNA and CDR2 YSLEER come from the germline V gene. V was cut by 4 bases and J by 1 base, with 13 bases left in between. The CDR3 runs to 15 residues. The DNA of the CDR3 is TGCGCCAGCAGCCCCTTTCCGGGGGCCCAAGAGACCCAGTACTTC. It translates to CASSPFPGAQETQYF.

Worth noting for this clonotype: At one boundary the junction diverges from the germline segment, which might be a read error. The chain employs TRBV27 and TRBJ2-5; D is possibly TRBD1 (6 bases). This CDR3 contains 16 residues. The germline gives CDR1 MNHEY, CDR2 SMNVEV (reference sequence). The CDR3 region is CVSSPRTQGLQETQYF. DNA of the CDR3: TGTGTCAGCAGTCCTCGTACCCAGGGGCTCCAAGAGACCCAGTACTTC.

This clonotype occurred once. The chain combines TRBV5-4 with TRBJ1-4, with TRBD1 matching over 7 bases. Per germline, CDR1 SGHNT and CDR2 YYREEE (reference sequence). The CDR3 is made up of 15 amino acids. The ends lost 4 bases at V and 4 bases at J; junction bases unmatched: 7. The CDR3 nucleotides are TGTGCCAGCAGCCACGCTCGGGACAGTAATGAAAAACTGTTTTTT. It codes for CASSHARDSNEKLFF.

The rearrangement joins TRBV5-6 to TRBJ1-2, with TRBD1 as a possible D gene (6 bases). This CDR3 is built from 14 residues. V gave up 2 bases and J gave up 7 bases, with 15 bases separating them. CDR1 SGHDT and CDR2 YYEEEE come from the germline V gene. The DNA of the CDR3 is TGTGCCAGCAGCTTTTTGGGGGGCTTTTTTGGCTACACCTTC. As protein: CASSFLGGFFGYTF.

The chain links TRBV5-1 to TRBJ1-6, with unresolved D. The germline V gene encodes CDR1 SGHRS and CDR2 YFSETQ. V lost 4 bases to trimming and J lost 6 bases, with 11 bases between them. This CDR3 has 14 residues. CDR3 residues: CASSPGSLNSPLHF. DNA of the CDR3: TGCGCCAGCAGCCCCGGGAGTCTTAATTCACCCCTCCACTTT.

The chain employs TRBV28 and TRBJ2-1; 9 nucleotides line up with TRBD2. With V trimmed by 5 bases and J by 7 bases, 9 bases remained unmatched. The CDR3 is 15 residues long. Per germline, CDR1 MDHEN and CDR2 SYDVKM. CDR3 residues: CASSEGPTSGNEQFF. CDR3 bases: TGTGCCAGCAGTGAGGGACCAACTAGCGGGAATGAGCAGTTCTTC.

This chain joins TRBV7-9 and TRBJ2-1, with a weak D call TRBD1 (6 bases). This CDR3 comprises 16 residues. Trimming removed 5 bases from V and 2 bases from J, with 16 bases in between. Germline values: CDR1 SEHNR, CDR2 FQNEAQ (reference sequence). The CDR3 is CASSPSSGQTYNEQFF. For the CDR3, the DNA is TGTGCCAGCAGCCCCAGCTCCGGACAGACCTACAATGAGCAGTTCTTC.

The gene calls are TRBV20-1 and TRBJ2-7, with D tentatively TRBD2 (7 bases). The CDR3 totals 17 residues. Germline V gene data show CDR1 as DFQATT and CDR2 as SNEGSKA (reference sequence). Deletions cut 0 bases from V and 0 bases from J, with 18 bases between. The CDR3 reads CSARDPQGRGSSYEQYF. The CDR3 nucleotides read TGCAGTGCTAGAGACCCCCAGGGGCGGGGGAGCTCCTACGAGCAGTACTTC.

The chain links TRBV6-5 to TRBJ2-5, with 7 bases that match TRBD1. Unmatched junction bases numbered 11, after V lost 5 bases and J lost 5 bases. Germline V CDR1 and CDR2: MNHEY, SVGAGI. This CDR3 has 15 residues. This chain's CDR3 is CASSPPESRGETQYF. The CDR3 DNA reads as TGTGCCAGCAGTCCCCCTGAGTCCAGGGGGGAGACCCAGTACTTC.

V gene TRBV5-1 combines with J gene TRBJ2-1; D may be TRBD1 (5 bases). Trimming removed 4 bases from V and 9 bases from J, with 14 bases in between. The CDR3 is 13 residues long. Germline-derived CDR1 and CDR2 are SGHRS and YFSETQ. CDR3 in amino acids: CASSMAGQGEQFF. CDR3 coding DNA: TGCGCCAGCAGCATGGCAGGGCAGGGTGAGCAGTTCTTC.

The CDR3 sequence is CASGPGKNYGYTF. The CDR3 DNA reads as TGCGCCAGCGGCCCAGGGAAAAACTATGGCTACACCTTC. The J gene is TRBJ1-2, the V gene TRBV4-3; D perhaps matches TRBD1 (5 bases). V was cut by 8 bases and J by 2 bases, with 12 bases left in between. The germline gives CDR1 LGHNA, CDR2 YSLEER. The CDR3 sequence is 13 residues long.

V gene TRBV12-3 or TRBV12-4 combines with J gene TRBJ1-4; D possibly corresponds to TRBD1 (5 bases). V was cut by 9 bases and J by 5 bases, with 13 bases left in between. The CDR3 has 13 amino acids. CDR3 coding DNA: TGTGCCAGTTCCGGGACTTACAATGAAAAACTGTTTTTT. Its translation: CASSGTYNEKLFF.

This clonotype was seen a few times. The J gene is TRBJ1-5, the V gene TRBV7-8, with D tentatively TRBD1 (5 bases). Trimming stripped 5 bases from V and 6 bases from J, with 11 bases between. Germline V CDR1 and CDR2: SGHVS, FQNEAQ. The CDR3 is 13 amino acids. The CDR3 sequence is CASSMGRVQPQHF. As DNA, the CDR3 is TGTGCCAGCAGCATGGGACGCGTTCAGCCCCAGCATTTT. The full variable domain, its missing parts supplied by reference TRBV7-8 and TRBJ1-5, is GAGVSQSPRYKVAKRGQDVALRCDPISGHVSLFWYQQALGQGPEFLTYFQNEAQLDKSGLPSDRFFAERPEGSVSTLKIQRTQQEDSAVYLCASSMGRVQPQHFGDGTRLSIL.